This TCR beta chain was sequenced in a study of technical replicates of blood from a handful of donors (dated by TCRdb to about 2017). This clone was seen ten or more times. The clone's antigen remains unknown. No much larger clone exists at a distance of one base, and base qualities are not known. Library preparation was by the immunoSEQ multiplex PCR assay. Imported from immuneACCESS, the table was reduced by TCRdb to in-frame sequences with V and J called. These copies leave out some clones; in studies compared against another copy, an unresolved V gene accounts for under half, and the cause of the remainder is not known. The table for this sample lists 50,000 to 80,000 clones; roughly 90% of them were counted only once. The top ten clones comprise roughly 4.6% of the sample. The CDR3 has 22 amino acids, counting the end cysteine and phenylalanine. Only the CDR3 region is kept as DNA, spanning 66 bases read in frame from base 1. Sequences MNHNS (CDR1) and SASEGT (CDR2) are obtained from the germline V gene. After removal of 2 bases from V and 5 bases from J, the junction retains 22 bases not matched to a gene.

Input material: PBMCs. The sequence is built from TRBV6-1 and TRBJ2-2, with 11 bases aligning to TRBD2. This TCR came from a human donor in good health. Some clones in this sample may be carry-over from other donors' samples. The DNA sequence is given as TGTGCCAGCAGTGAACGGACGAGGGGGATGGTAGCGGGGGGGTTTGGGACCGGGGAGCTGTTTTTT. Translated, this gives CASSERTRGMVAGGFGTGELFF.